What follows are 21 T cell receptor beta chains derived from one specimen sequenced in a study of beta chain features in type 1 diabetes (dated by TCRdb to the late 2010s). Libraries were prepared through the immunoSEQ multiplex PCR assay. All of the isolated RNA was reverse transcribed with the High Capacity cDNA Reverse Transcription Kit, so expressed TCRB transcripts were sequenced. TCRdb obtained this table from immuneACCESS and retained in-frame rearrangements with V and J assigned. These tables miss some clones; where compared with another copy, unresolved V genes account for less than half of the shortfall, and the remainder is unexplained. The sample includes hundreds of thousands of clones, with 25% to 35% observed a single time. The ten largest clones take up almost 0.065% of the sample. The sequencing input was naive CD4+ T cells from blood. According to the study, the label for this sample's cell subset or site signals: true naive CD4+ T cells. Receptors originate from a young man in good health.

In this sample, this clone turned up a few times. The rearrangement links TRBV9 to TRBJ2-3; either TRBD1 or TRBD2 may supply D (6 bases each). The length of the CDR3 is 14 residues. V was clipped by 6 bases and J by 4 bases, with 15 bases between them. CDR1 and CDR2 (germline): SGDLS, YYNGEE. CDR3 in amino acids: CASKRGRAADTQYF. The CDR3 DNA is TGTGCCAGCAAACGGGGGCGTGCGGCAGATACGCAGTATTTT.

The rearrangement links TRBV30 to TRBJ2-1; D ambiguous. Germline V gene lookup returns CDR1 GTSNPN and CDR2 SVGIG (reference sequence). Trimming removed 2 bases from V and 8 bases from J, with 10 bases in between. The CDR3 consists of 12 residues. The CDR3: CAWSPVGHEQFF. CDR3 nucleotides: TGTGCCTGGAGTCCAGTCGGCCATGAGCAGTTCTTC.

This chain joins TRBV10-3 and TRBJ2-7; 11 bases match TRBD2. In germline, CDR1 is ENHRY, CDR2 SYGVKD. The trim removed 10 bases at V and 6 bases at J, leaving 8 bases unmatched. The CDR3 has 13 residues. The CDR3 protein is CANKGLAESEQYF. As DNA, the CDR3 is TGTGCCAACAAGGGACTAGCGGAGTCCGAGCAGTACTTC.

The chain uses TRBV29-1 and TRBJ2-1; 9 nucleotides match TRBD2. Germline V gene lookup returns CDR1 SQVTM and CDR2 ANQGSEA. The CDR3 has 14 amino acids. Trimming at V came to 4 bases and at J to 6 bases, leaving 7 bases not matched to a gene. CDR3 sequence reads: CSVGVAGGGNEQFF. The DNA for the CDR3 is TGCAGCGTTGGCGTTGCGGGAGGGGGCAATGAGCAGTTCTTC.

As regards this clone: Sequence at one end of the junction differs from germline and may be a read error. V is TRBV5-6 and J is TRBJ2-5; unclear D gene. The CDR3 covers 12 residues. Germline CDR1 reads SGHDT; CDR2 reads YYEEEE. The CDR3 bases are TGTGCCAGCAGCTTGGCCAGCGAGAGCCAGTACTTC. Residues: CASSLASESQYF. Variable domain in full (rest from reference TRBV5-6 and TRBJ2-5): DAGVTQSPTHLIKTRGQQVTLRCSPKSGHDTVSWYQQALGQGPQFIFQYYEEEERQRGNFPDRFSGHQFPNYSSELNVNALLLGDSALYLCASSLASESQYFGPGTRLLVL.

V gene TRBV2 combines with J gene TRBJ2-5, with a tentative D call TRBD2 (6 bases). The germline V gene encodes CDR1 SNHLY and CDR2 FYNNEI. Trimming pared 8 bases from V and 4 bases from J, leaving 17 bases between. The CDR3 loop spans 14 amino acids. CDR3 loop: CASPRRGTIETQYF. CDR3 in DNA: TGTGCCAGCCCCCGGAGGGGTACGATAGAGACCCAGTACTTC.

Of note for this clone: In the same sample, other DNA sequences code for this CDR3. The chain has TRBV7-8 and TRBJ2-5, with D unresolved. The length of the CDR3 is 11 residues. Trimming left V 3 bases short and J 5 bases short, with 4 bases between. Germline loops: CDR1 SGHVS, CDR2 FQNEAQ. The CDR3 sequence: CASSFRETQYF. The CDR3 region has the DNA TGTGCCAGCAGCTTCCGGGAGACCCAGTACTTC.

This chain uses TRBV9 with TRBJ2-2, with a weak D call TRBD2 (6 bases). Germline-derived CDR1 and CDR2 are SGDLS and YYNGEE. The CDR3 spans 14 residues. Trimming took off 6 bases at V and 4 bases at J, with 13 bases between the two ends. The CDR3 sequence is CASTKRAGTGELFF. Written as DNA, the CDR3 is TGTGCCAGCACAAAGCGGGCCGGCACCGGGGAGCTGTTTTTT.

This clone turned up a few times. J is TRBJ2-5 and V is TRBV7-9; TRBD1 is a possible D gene (6 bases). The germline CDR1 and CDR2 sequences are SEHNR and FQNEAQ (reference sequence). The CDR3 totals 14 residues. V was pared by 5 bases and J by 1 base, with 11 bases between. The CDR3 DNA follows: TGTGCCAGCAGCATCGGGACACTCCAAGAGACCCAGTACTTC. Translated, it gives CASSIGTLQETQYF.

J is TRBJ2-5 and V is TRBV7-9; D not resolved. This CDR3 is built from 12 residues. Per germline, CDR1 SEHNR and CDR2 FQNEAQ (reference sequence). V was pared by 6 bases and J by 2 bases, with 7 bases between. The chain's CDR3 is CASSVRQETQYF. As DNA, the CDR3 is TGTGCCAGCAGTGTACGTCAAGAGACCCAGTACTTC.

The sample holds a few counts of this clone. The chain couples TRBV30 to TRBJ2-3, with TRBD2 as a possible D gene (5 bases). There are 14 residues in the CDR3. The germline gives CDR1 GTSNPN, CDR2 SVGIG (reference sequence). Trimming stripped 4 bases from V and 4 bases from J, with 15 bases between. In DNA, the CDR3 is TGTGCCTGGACCTCGGGGAGCCTCGCAGATACGCAGTATTTT. Protein product: CAWTSGSLADTQYF. Full variable domain (rest looked up from reference TRBV30 and TRBJ2-3): SQTIHQWPATLVQPVGSPLSLECTVEGTSNPNLYWYRQAAGRGLQLLFYSVGIGQISSEVPQNLSASRPQDRQFILSSKKLLLSDSGFYLCAWTSGSLADTQYFGPGTRLTVL.

In this sample, this clone turned up a few times. The chain couples TRBV4-1 to TRBJ2-1, with 11 positions matching TRBD2. CDR1 and CDR2 from the germline V gene are MGHRA and YSYEKL. With 6 bases clipped from V and 6 bases from J, the junction kept 7 bases outside the gene matches. CDR3 length equals 15 residues. In nucleotides, the CDR3 is TGCGCCAGCAGGCTCACTAGCGGGAGTCTCAATGAGCAGTTCTTC. As protein: CASRLTSGSLNEQFF.

The J gene is TRBJ1-1, the V gene TRBV9; D is ambiguous. The germline V gene encodes CDR1 SGDLS and CDR2 YYNGEE. Between the trimmed V and J ends, which lost 0 bases and 1 base, there was a span of 7 bases. The CDR3 totals 14 residues. This chain's CDR3 is CASSVGYENTEAFF. CDR3 DNA: TGTGCCAGCAGCGTAGGGTATGAGAACACTGAAGCTTTCTTT.

This clone was seen only a few times. The chain employs TRBV29-1 and TRBJ2-3; 7 bases agree with TRBD1. The CDR3 consists of 13 residues. V dropped 6 bases and J dropped 4; count of bases not matched to a gene: 7. Germline V gives CDR1 SQVTM, CDR2 ANQGSEA. This CDR3 reads CSVDRQGSDTQYF. The CDR3 nucleotides read TGCAGCGTCGACCGACAGGGATCAGATACGCAGTATTTT.

This chain joins TRBV27 and TRBJ2-1; 8 bases line up with TRBD2. The CDR3 is 15 amino acids. The germline V gene has CDR1 MNHEY and CDR2 SMNVEV (reference sequence). Germline trimming cut 2 bases from V and 9 bases from J; bases unmatched to any gene: 9. CDR3 DNA sequence: TGTGCCAGCAGTTTAAGGACGGGAGGGCGGGGTGAGCAGTTCTTC. It specifies CASSLRTGGRGEQFF.

This clone was seen a handful of times. The chain employs TRBV4-1 and TRBJ2-5; 7 positions match TRBD2. The CDR3 consists of 20 residues. Germline V gene lookup returns CDR1 MGHRA and CDR2 YSYEKL. Germline trimming cut 2 bases from V and 2 bases from J; bases unmatched to any gene: 20. CDR3: CASSQRGPLGGHGGQETQYF. In DNA, the CDR3 is TGCGCCAGCAGCCAAAGAGGGCCTTTGGGCGGCCACGGGGGGCAAGAGACCCAGTACTTC.

This clone was detected a few times. The J gene is TRBJ2-5, the V gene TRBV29-1, with 7 bases lining up with TRBD2. The CDR3 is 14 residues long. CDR1 is SQVTM, CDR2 ANQGSEA, per germline. V trimming: 3 bases; J trimming: 3 bases; junction bases outside the gene matches: 7. CDR3 amino acids: CSVDDGRWKETQYF. CDR3 nucleotide sequence: TGCAGCGTTGATGACGGGAGGTGGAAAGAGACCCAGTACTTC.

In its sample, this clone was seen a few times. The J gene is TRBJ1-4, the V gene TRBV30; D is perhaps TRBD1 (6 bases). CDR1 is GTSNPN and CDR2 is SVGIG in the germline V gene (reference sequence). This CDR3 has 13 residues. Trimming left V 3 bases short and J 8 bases short, with 13 bases between. As DNA, the CDR3 is TGTGCCTGGAGCCCAGGGGCAGGGGAAAAACTGTTTTTT. The encoded protein is CAWSPGAGEKLFF.

The V and J genes are TRBV7-2 and TRBJ2-3; TRBD2 aligns across 8 bases. CDR1 and CDR2 (germline): SGHTA, FQGNSA. The trim removed 5 bases at V and 0 bases at J, leaving 7 bases unmatched. This CDR3 spans 16 amino acids. The CDR3: CASSPPGGRSTDTQYF. Written as DNA, the CDR3 is TGTGCCAGCAGCCCCCCGGGCGGGAGGAGCACAGATACGCAGTATTTT.

This clone was counted only a few times. The genes are TRBV7-9 and TRBJ2-5; maybe TRBD1 (6 bases). The CDR3 covers 15 residues. Deletions cut 2 bases from V and 2 bases from J, with 12 bases between. The germline V gene encodes CDR1 SEHNR and CDR2 FQNEAQ (reference sequence). The CDR3 DNA reads TGTGCCAGCAGCTTACCAACCAGGGGACAAGAGACCCAGTACTTC. It specifies CASSLPTRGQETQYF.

The chain is built from TRBV2 and TRBJ1-1; D remains unclear. V was cut by 8 bases and J by 1 base, with 11 bases left in between. The germline CDR1 and CDR2 sequences are SNHLY and FYNNEI. The CDR3 has 13 amino acids. The CDR3 nucleotides are TGTGCCAGCTCACCGACCTCGAACACTGAAGCTTTCTTT. This gives the protein CASSPTSNTEAFF.